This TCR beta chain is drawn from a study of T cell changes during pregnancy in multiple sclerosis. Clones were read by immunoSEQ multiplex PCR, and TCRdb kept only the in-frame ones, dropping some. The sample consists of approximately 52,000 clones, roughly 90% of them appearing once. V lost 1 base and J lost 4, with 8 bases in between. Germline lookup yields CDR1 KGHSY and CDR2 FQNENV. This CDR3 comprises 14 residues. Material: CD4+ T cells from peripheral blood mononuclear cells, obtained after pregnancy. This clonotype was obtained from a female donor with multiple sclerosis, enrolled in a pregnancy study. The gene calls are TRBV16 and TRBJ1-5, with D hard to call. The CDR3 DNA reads TGTGCCAGCAGCCAATTGGGCCGGAATCAGCCCCAGCATTTT. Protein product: CASSQLGRNQPQHF.